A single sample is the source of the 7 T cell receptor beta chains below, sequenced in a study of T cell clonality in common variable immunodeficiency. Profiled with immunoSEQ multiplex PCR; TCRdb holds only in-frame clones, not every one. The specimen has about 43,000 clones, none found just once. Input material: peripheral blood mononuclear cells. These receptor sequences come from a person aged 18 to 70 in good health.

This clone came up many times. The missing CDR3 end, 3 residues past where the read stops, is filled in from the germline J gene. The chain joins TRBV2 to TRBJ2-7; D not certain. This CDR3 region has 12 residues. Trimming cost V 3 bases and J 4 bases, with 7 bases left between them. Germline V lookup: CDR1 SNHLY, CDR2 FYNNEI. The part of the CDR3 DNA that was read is TGTGCCAGCAGTGAGGCGGATTACGAG. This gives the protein CASSEADYE. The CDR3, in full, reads CASSEADYEQYF.

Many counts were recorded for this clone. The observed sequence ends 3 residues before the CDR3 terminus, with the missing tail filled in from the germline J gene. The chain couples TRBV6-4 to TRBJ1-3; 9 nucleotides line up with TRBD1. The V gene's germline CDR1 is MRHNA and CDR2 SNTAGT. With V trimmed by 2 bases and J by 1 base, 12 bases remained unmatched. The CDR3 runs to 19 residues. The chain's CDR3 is CASSDQTGGKILSGNTIYF. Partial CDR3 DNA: TGTGCCAGCAGTGACCAAACAGGGGGCAAAATATTATCTGGAAACACC.

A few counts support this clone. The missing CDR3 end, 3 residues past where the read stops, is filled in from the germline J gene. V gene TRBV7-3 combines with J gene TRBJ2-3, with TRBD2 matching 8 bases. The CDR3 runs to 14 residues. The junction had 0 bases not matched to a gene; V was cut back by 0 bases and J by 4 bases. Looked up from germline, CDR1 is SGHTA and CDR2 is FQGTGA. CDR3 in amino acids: CASSLTAGADTQYF. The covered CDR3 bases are TGTGCCAGCAGCTTAACAGCGGGGGCAGATACG.

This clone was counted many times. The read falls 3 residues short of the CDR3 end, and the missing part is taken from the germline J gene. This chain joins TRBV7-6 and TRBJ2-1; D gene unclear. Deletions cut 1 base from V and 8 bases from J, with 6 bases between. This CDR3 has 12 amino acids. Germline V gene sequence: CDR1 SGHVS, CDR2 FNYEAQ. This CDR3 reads CASSLGSYEQFF. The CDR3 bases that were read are TGTGCCAGCAGCTTAGGTAGCTATGAG.

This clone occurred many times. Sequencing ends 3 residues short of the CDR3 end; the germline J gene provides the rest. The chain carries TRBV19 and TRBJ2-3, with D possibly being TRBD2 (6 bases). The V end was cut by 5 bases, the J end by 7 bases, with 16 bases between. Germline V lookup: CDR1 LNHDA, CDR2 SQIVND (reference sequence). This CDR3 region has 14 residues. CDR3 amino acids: CASSPGDFSNTQYF. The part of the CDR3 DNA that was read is TGTGCCAGTAGTCCGGGGGACTTCTCAAATACG.

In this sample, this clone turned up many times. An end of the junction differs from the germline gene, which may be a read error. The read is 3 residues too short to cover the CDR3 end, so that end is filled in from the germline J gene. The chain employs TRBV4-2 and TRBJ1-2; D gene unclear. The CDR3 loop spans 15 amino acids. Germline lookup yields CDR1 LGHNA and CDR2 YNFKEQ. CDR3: CASSQDSVANYGYTF. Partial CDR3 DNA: TGCGCCAGCAGCCAAGATTCGGTCGCTAACTATGGC.

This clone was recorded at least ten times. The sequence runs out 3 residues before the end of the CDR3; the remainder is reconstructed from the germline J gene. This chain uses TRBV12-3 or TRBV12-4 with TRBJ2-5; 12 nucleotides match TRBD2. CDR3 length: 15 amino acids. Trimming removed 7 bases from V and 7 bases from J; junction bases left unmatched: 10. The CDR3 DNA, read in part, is TGTGCCAGCACCGGGACTAGCGGGCTTCCAGGGACC. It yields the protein CASTGTSGLPGT. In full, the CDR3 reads CASTGTSGLPGTQYF.